This record concerns one TCR beta chain sequence. As handled by the study authors: Estimates of nucleated cell counts were drawn from the amplification of reference gene primers. Data came from immunoSEQ multiplex PCR; TCRdb stores just in-frame clones and leaves some out. V and J calls and clone size are given by that table; D and trimming were obtained from the DNA. The sample has approximately 170,000 clones, around 86% seen once; the top ten hold over 7.5%. The data belong to a study of blood T cell repertoires in COVID-19. On the study more broadly: The United States, Italy and Spain provided the acute and convalescent COVID-19 samples. Sources were T cells, B-cell-depleted T cells, or PBMCs; the material itself was cDNA or gDNA.

This receptor was obtained from a man between 50 and 59 years old with active or convalescent COVID-19. The sequencing sample was made of peripheral blood.

The CDR3 region is CASTPLGTGHTGELFF. CDR3 bases: TGTGCCAGCACCCCGCTCGGGACAGGGCACACCGGGGAGCTGTTTTTT. V and J are TRBV28 and TRBJ2-2; TRBD1 aligns across 9 bases. Germline V lookup: CDR1 MDHEN, CDR2 SYDVKM. This CDR3 spans 16 amino acids. The trim removed 7 bases at V and 3 bases at J, leaving 9 bases unmatched.